A selection of T cell receptor beta chains follows, all from one sample in a study of Ad26.COV2.S vaccination and SARS-CoV-2 variants. Using immunoSEQ multiplex PCR, the repertoire was profiled, and TCRdb retains in-frame clones only, with some absent. The sample lists approximately 410,000 clones, approximately 90% occurring once. Sample: peripheral blood, taken in a trial of Ad26.COV2.S vaccine versus placebo. These receptor sequences come from a person between 18 and 65 years old who received the Ad26.COV2.S COVID-19 vaccine or a placebo. The CDR3 runs from the conserved cysteine through the conserved F or W. D genes are given only for firm matches. Where a row states a size, it is once, few, many or the class of an expanded clone; other rows omit it.

j_gene: TRBJ2-5
d_gene: TRBD2
abundance: NA
v_gene: TRBV7-2
CDR3aa: CASSWTREETQYF
CDR3nt: TGTGCCAGCAGCTGGACTAGGGAGGAGACCCAGTACTTC

j_gene: TRBJ2-1
d_gene: NA
abundance: NA
v_gene: TRBV21-1
CDR3aa: CASSKSDHSYNEQFF
CDR3nt: TGTGCCAGCAGCAAATCGGACCATAGCTACAATGAGCAGTTCTTC

j_gene: TRBJ2-7
d_gene: NA
abundance: NA
v_gene: TRBV4-1
CDR3aa: CASSPLEGTPGQYF
CDR3nt: TGCGCCAGCAGCCCCCTTGAGGGCACTCCTGGGCAGTACTTC

j_gene: TRBJ2-1
d_gene: TRBD2
abundance: NA
v_gene: TRBV27
CDR3aa: CASSLGLVSYNEQFF
CDR3nt: TGTGCCAGCAGTTTGGGACTAGTCTCCTACAATGAGCAGTTCTTC

j_gene: TRBJ1-1
d_gene: NA
abundance: NA
v_gene: TRBV5-1
CDR3aa: CASSLGFDTEAFF
CDR3nt: TGCGCCAGCAGCTTGGGATTCGACACTGAAGCTTTCTTT

j_gene: TRBJ1-2
d_gene: NA
abundance: NA
v_gene: TRBV15
CDR3aa: CATSTSGAMDYGYTF
CDR3nt: TGTGCCACCAGCACCTCAGGGGCCATGGACTATGGCTACACCTTC

j_gene: TRBJ2-3
d_gene: TRBD2
abundance: NA
v_gene: TRBV4-1
CDR3aa: CASSQVWGGGGTDTQYF
CDR3nt: TGCGCCAGCAGCCAAGTTTGGGGCGGCGGGGGGACGGATACGCAGTATTTT

j_gene: TRBJ2-1
d_gene: NA
abundance: few
v_gene: TRBV28
CDR3aa: CASSLTGGRHYNEQFF
CDR3nt: TGTGCCAGCAGTTTAACCGGGGGCCGACATTACAATGAGCAGTTCTTC

j_gene: TRBJ2-7
d_gene: TRBD1
abundance: NA
v_gene: TRBV15
CDR3aa: CATRWGTGGYEQYF
CDR3nt: TGTGCCACCCGGTGGGGGACAGGGGGATACGAGCAGTACTTC

j_gene: TRBJ2-3
d_gene: TRBD1
abundance: NA
v_gene: TRBV2
CDR3aa: CASSEGDRGTQYF
CDR3nt: TGTGCCAGCAGTGAGGGGGACAGGGGGACGCAGTATTTT

j_gene: TRBJ1-5
d_gene: NA
abundance: NA
v_gene: TRBV19
CDR3aa: CASSMRTGNQPQHF
CDR3nt: TGTGCCAGTAGTATGAGGACAGGCAATCAGCCCCAGCATTTT

j_gene: TRBJ2-5
d_gene: NA
abundance: once
v_gene: TRBV7-8
CDR3aa: CASSSGQQETQYF
CDR3nt: TGTGCCAGCAGCTCCGGACAGCAAGAGACCCAGTACTTC

j_gene: TRBJ2-3
d_gene: TRBD1
abundance: NA
v_gene: TRBV5-1
CDR3aa: CASSPMGQGAVDTQYF
CDR3nt: TGCGCCAGCAGCCCGATGGGACAGGGGGCGGTAGATACGCAGTATTTT

j_gene: TRBJ2-2
d_gene: TRBD2
abundance: NA
v_gene: TRBV5-4
CDR3aa: CASSLDLAGARSGELFF
CDR3nt: TGTGCCAGCAGCTTGGATCTAGCGGGGGCACGGAGCGGGGAGCTGTTTTTT

j_gene: TRBJ2-5
d_gene: TRBD2
abundance: NA
v_gene: TRBV7-3
CDR3aa: CASSLGVVASGDETQYF
CDR3nt: TGTGCCAGCAGCTTAGGAGTAGTGGCTAGCGGGGACGAGACCCAGTACTTC

j_gene: TRBJ1-5
d_gene: NA
abundance: NA
v_gene: TRBV20-1
CDR3aa: CSASKGEDQPQHF
CDR3nt: TGCAGTGCTAGTAAAGGAGAAGATCAGCCCCAGCATTTT

j_gene: TRBJ2-2
d_gene: TRBD1
abundance: NA
v_gene: TRBV5-1
CDR3aa: CASSFTGERAGELFF
CDR3nt: TGCGCCAGCAGCTTCACAGGGGAGAGGGCCGGGGAGCTGTTTTTT

j_gene: TRBJ1-2
d_gene: NA
abundance: NA
v_gene: TRBV19
CDR3aa: CASSIEASNYGYTF
CDR3nt: TGTGCCAGTAGTATAGAGGCCAGCAACTATGGCTACACCTTC

j_gene: TRBJ1-5
d_gene: NA
abundance: NA
v_gene: TRBV19
CDR3aa: CASSIRPGEPQHF
CDR3nt: TGTGCCAGTAGTATACGACCGGGAGAGCCCCAGCATTTT

j_gene: TRBJ2-2
d_gene: TRBD1
abundance: NA
v_gene: TRBV28
CDR3aa: CASSYSSGTGGTGELFF
CDR3nt: TGTGCCAGCAGTTATTCTTCCGGGACAGGAGGCACCGGGGAGCTGTTTTTT

j_gene: TRBJ1-1
d_gene: TRBD1
abundance: once
v_gene: TRBV15
CDR3aa: CATSTWTGPNTEAFF
CDR3nt: TGTGCCACCAGCACCTGGACAGGGCCGAACACTGAAGCTTTCTTT

j_gene: TRBJ2-5
d_gene: NA
abundance: NA
v_gene: TRBV6-2/TRBV6-3
CDR3aa: CASTPGKVGNQETQYF
CDR3nt: TGTGCCAGCACCCCGGGAAAGGTTGGAAACCAAGAGACCCAGTACTTC

j_gene: TRBJ1-1
d_gene: NA
abundance: NA
v_gene: TRBV5-4
CDR3aa: CASSDHNTEAFF
CDR3nt: TGTGCCAGCAGTGACCACAACACTGAAGCTTTCTTT

j_gene: TRBJ1-1
d_gene: TRBD1
abundance: NA
v_gene: TRBV7-9
CDR3aa: CASSSNRGGTEAFF
CDR3nt: TGTGCCAGCAGCTCCAACAGGGGCGGCACTGAAGCTTTCTTT

j_gene: TRBJ1-1
d_gene: NA
abundance: many
v_gene: TRBV9
CDR3aa: CASSGGIGTEAFF
CDR3nt: TGTGCCAGCAGCGGAGGGATAGGAACTGAAGCTTTCTTT

j_gene: TRBJ1-2
d_gene: TRBD1
abundance: NA
v_gene: TRBV7-3
CDR3aa: CASSPRQGSGGYTF
CDR3nt: TGTGCCAGCAGCCCTAGACAGGGCTCGGGCGGCTACACCTTC

j_gene: TRBJ2-7
d_gene: NA
abundance: once
v_gene: TRBV19
CDR3aa: CASSSSGTPTYEQYF
CDR3nt: TGTGCCAGTAGTTCGTCCGGGACTCCAACCTACGAGCAGTACTTC

j_gene: TRBJ2-7
d_gene: TRBD1
abundance: NA
v_gene: TRBV19
CDR3aa: CASSIRNPDRGLYEQYF
CDR3nt: TGTGCCAGTAGTATCCGGAACCCGGACAGGGGGTTATACGAGCAGTACTTC